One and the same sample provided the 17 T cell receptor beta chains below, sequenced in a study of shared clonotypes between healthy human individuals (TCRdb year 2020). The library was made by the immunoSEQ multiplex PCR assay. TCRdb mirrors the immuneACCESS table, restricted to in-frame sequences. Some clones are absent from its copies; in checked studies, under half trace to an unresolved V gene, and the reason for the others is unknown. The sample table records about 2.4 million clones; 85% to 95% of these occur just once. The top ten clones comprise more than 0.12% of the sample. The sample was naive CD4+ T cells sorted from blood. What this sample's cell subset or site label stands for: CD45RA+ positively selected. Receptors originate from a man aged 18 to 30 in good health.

CDR3 loop: CATSSRLGGGLIYNEQFF. The CDR3 bases are TGTGCCACCAGCAGCAGACTCGGAGGGGGGCTTATCTACAATGAGCAGTTCTTC. This chain joins TRBV15 and TRBJ2-1; the D gene could be TRBD1 or TRBD2 (6 bases each). The CDR3 sequence is 18 residues long. Trimming pared 3 bases from V and 3 bases from J, leaving 21 bases between. Per germline, CDR1 LNHNV and CDR2 YYDKDF (reference sequence).

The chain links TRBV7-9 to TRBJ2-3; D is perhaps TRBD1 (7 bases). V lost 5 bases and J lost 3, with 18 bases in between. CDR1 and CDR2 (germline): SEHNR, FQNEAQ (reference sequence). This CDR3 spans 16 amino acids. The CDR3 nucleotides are TGTGCCAGCAGCCCAGATCAGGGGGGCCTGACAGATACGCAGTATTTT. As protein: CASSPDQGGLTDTQYF.

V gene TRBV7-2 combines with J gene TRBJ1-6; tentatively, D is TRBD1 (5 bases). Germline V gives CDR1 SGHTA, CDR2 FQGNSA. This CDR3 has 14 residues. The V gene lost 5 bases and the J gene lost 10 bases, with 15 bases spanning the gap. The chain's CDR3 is CASSPGLGISPLHF. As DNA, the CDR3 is TGTGCCAGCAGCCCGGGGCTAGGGATCTCACCCCTCCACTTT.

CDR3 residues: CAISERDSSTEAFF. CDR3 bases: TGTGCCATCAGTGAAAGGGACAGTTCCACTGAAGCTTTCTTT. This rearrangement joins TRBV10-3 to TRBJ1-1, with 7 bases aligning to TRBD1. Germline-derived CDR1 and CDR2 are ENHRY and SYGVKD. CDR3 length: 14 residues. With 3 bases clipped from V and 4 bases from J, the junction kept 5 bases outside the gene matches.

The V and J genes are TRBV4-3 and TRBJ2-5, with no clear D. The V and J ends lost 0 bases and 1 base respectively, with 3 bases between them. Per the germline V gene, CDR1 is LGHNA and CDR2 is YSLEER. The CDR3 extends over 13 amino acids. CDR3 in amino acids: CASSQETQETQYF. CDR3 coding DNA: TGCGCCAGCAGCCAAGAGACCCAAGAGACCCAGTACTTC.

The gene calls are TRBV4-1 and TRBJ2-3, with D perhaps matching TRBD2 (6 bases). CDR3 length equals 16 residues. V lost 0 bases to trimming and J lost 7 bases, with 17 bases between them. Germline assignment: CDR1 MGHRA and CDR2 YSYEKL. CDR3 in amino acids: CASSQDQAAGLHTQYF. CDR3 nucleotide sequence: TGCGCCAGCAGCCAAGATCAGGCCGCGGGGCTGCATACGCAGTATTTT.

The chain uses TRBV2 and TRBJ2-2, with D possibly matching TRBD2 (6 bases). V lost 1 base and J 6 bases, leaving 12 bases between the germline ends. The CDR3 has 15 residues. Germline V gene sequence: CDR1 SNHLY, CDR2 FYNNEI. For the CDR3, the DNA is TGTGCCAGCAGTGAAGGCGGGGCGGGATCCGGGGAGCTGTTTTTT. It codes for CASSEGGAGSGELFF.

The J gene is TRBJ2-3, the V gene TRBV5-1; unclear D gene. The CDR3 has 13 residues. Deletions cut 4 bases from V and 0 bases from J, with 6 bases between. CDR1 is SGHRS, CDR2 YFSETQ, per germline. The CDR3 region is CASSTPSTDTQYF. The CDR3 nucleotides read TGCGCCAGCAGCACACCTAGCACAGATACGCAGTATTTT.

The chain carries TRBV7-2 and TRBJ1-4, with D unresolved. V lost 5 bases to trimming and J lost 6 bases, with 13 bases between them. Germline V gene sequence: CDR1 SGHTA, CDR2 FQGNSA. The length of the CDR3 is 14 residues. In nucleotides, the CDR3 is TGTGCCAGCAGCCTCGAACTGAGGGATGAAAAACTGTTTTTT. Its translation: CASSLELRDEKLFF.

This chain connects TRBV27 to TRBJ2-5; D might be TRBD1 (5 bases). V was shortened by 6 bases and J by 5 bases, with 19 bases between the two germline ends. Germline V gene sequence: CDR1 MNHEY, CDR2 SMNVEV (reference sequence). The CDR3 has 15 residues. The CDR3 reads CASSPRVLVGETQYF. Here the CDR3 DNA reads TGTGCCAGCAGCCCCAGGGTGTTGGTGGGGGAGACCCAGTACTTC.

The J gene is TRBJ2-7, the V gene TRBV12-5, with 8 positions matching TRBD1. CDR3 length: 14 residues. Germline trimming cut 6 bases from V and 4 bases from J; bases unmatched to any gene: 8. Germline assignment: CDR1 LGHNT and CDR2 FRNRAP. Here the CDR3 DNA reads TGTGCTAGTGGCCCGGGACAGGTAATATACGAGCAGTACTTC. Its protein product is CASGPGQVIYEQYF.

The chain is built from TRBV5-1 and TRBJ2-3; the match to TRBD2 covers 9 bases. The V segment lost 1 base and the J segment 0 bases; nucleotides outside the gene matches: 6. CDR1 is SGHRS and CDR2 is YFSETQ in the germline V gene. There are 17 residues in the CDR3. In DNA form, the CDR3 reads TGCGCCAGCAGCTTGACCTCTAGCGGGACTAGCACAGATACGCAGTATTTT. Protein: CASSLTSSGTSTDTQYF. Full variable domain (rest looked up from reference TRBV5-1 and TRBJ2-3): KAGVTQTPRYLIKTRGQQVTLSCSPISGHRSVSWYQQTPGQGLQFLFEYFSETQRNKGNFPGRFSGRQFSNSRSEMNVSTLELGDSALYLCASSLTSSGTSTDTQYFGPGTRLTVL.

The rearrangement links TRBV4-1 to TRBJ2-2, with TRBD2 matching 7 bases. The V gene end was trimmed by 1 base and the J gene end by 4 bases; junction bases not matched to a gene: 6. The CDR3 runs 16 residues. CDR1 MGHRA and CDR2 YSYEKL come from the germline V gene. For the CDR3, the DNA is TGCGCCAGCAGCCAAGGTGCCGGGGGGAGCACCGGGGAGCTGTTTTTT. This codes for CASSQGAGGSTGELFF.

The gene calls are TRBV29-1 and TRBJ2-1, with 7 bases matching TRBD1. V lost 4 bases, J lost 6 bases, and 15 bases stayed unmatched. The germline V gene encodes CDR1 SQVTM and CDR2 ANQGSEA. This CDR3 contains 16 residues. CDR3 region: CSVGGRQGLWGNEQFF. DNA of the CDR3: TGCAGCGTTGGAGGGCGACAGGGCTTATGGGGCAATGAGCAGTTCTTC.

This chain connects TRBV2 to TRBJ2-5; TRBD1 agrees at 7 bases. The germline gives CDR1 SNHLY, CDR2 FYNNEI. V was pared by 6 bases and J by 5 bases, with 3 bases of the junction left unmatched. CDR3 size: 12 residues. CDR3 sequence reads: CASSYRGETQYF. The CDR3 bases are TGTGCCAGCAGCTACAGGGGTGAGACCCAGTACTTC.

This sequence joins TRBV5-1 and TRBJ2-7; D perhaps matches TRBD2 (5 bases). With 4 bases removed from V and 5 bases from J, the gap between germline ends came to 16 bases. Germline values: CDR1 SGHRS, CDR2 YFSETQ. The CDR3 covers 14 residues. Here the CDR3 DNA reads TGCGCCAGCAGCCCGGCTGAGGGAATCCACGAGCAGTACTTC. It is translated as CASSPAEGIHEQYF. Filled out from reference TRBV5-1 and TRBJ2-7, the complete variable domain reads KAGVTQTPRYLIKTRGQQVTLSCSPISGHRSVSWYQQTPGQGLQFLFEYFSETQRNKGNFPGRFSGRQFSNSRSEMNVSTLELGDSALYLCASSPAEGIHEQYFGPGTRLTVT.

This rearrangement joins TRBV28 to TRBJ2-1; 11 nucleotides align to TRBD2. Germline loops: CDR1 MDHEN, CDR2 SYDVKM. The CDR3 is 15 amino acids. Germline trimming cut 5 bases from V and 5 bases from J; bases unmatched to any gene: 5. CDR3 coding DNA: TGTGCCAGCAGTACAATAGCGGGGGGGCACAATGAGCAGTTCTTC. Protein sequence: CASSTIAGGHNEQFF. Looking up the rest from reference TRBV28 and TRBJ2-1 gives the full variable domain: DVKVTQSSRYLVKRTGEKVFLECVQDMDHENMFWYRQDPGLGLRLIYFSYDVKMKEKGDIPEGYSVSREKKERFSLILESASTNQTSMYLCASSTIAGGHNEQFFGPGTRLTVL.